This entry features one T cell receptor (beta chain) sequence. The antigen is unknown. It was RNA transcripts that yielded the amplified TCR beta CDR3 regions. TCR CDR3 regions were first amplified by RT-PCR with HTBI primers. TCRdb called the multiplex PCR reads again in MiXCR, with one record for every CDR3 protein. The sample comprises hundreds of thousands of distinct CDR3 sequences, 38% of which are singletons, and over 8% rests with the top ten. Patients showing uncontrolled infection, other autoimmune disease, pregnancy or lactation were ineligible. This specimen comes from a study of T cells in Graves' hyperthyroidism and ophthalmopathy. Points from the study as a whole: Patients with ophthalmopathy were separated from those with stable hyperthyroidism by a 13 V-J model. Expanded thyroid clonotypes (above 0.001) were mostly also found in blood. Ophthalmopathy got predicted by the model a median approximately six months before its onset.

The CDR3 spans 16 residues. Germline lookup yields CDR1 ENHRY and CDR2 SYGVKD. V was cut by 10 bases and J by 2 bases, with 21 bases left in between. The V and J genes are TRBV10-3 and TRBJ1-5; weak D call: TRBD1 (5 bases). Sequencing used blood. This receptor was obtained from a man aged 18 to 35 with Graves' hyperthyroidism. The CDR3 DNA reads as TGTGCCAGCAGACAGATGGGGTCCAACCGCAATCAGCCCCAGCATTTT. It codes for CASRQMGSNRNQPQHF.